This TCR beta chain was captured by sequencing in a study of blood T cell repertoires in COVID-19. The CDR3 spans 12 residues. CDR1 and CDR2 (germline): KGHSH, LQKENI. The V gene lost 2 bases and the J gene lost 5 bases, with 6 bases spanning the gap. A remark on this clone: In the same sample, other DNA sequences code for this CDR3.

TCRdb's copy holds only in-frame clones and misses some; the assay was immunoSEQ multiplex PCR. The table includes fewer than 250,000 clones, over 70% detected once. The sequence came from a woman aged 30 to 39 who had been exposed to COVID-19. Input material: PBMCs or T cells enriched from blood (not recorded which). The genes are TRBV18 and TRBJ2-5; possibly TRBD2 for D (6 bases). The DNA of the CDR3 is TGTGCCAGCTCACCAGCGGGGGAGACCCAGTACTTC. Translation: CASSPAGETQYF.